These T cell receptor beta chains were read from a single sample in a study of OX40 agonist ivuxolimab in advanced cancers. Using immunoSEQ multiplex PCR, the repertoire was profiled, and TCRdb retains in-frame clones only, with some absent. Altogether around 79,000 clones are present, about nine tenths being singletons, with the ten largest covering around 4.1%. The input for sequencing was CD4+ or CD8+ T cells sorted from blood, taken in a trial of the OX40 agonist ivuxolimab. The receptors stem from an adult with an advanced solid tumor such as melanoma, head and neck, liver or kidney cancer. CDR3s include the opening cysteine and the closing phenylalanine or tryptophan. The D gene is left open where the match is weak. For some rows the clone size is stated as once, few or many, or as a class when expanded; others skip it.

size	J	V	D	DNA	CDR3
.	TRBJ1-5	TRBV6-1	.	TGTGCCAGCAGTGAAATGTGGGGTTATCAGCCCCAGCATTTT	CASSEMWGYQPQHF
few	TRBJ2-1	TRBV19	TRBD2	TGTGCCAGTAGTTCCTCCCCCGCAACTAGCGGGAGGGCCCGTTCCAATGAGCAGTTCTTC	CASSSSPATSGRARSNEQFF
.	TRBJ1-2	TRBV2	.	TGTGCCAGCAGTGAATTGACAGAGATCTATGGCTACACCTTC	CASSELTEIYGYTF
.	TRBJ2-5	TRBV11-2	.	TGTGCCAGCAGCTTAGTCTTGGGGGCAGAGACCCAGTACTTC	CASSLVLGAETQYF
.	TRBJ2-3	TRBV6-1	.	TGTGCCAGCAGTGAATACCCAGCGGCCCGGGACCATACGCAGTATTTT	CASSEYPAARDHTQYF
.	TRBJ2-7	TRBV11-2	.	TGTGCCAGCAGCTTCGGGTACTACGAGCAGTACTTC	CASSFGYYEQYF
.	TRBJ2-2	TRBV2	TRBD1	TGTGCCAGCGCCAGACAGGGGGCGGTTACCGGGGAGCTGTTTTTT	CASARQGAVTGELFF
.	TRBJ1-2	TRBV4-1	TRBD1	TGCGCCAGCAGCCACGGGACAGGCGAAGGCTACACCTTC	CASSHGTGEGYTF
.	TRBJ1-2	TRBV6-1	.	TGTGCCAGCAGTGAAGCAGTCTGGGGCTATGGCTACACCTTC	CASSEAVWGYGYTF
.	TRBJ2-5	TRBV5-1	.	TGCGCCAGCAGCTTGGATGCAGCGGGTAAAAAGGAGACCCAGTACTTC	CASSLDAAGKKETQYF
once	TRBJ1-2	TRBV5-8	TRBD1	TGTGCCAGCAGCTTTAGGGACAGGGGTATTGGCTACACCTTC	CASSFRDRGIGYTF
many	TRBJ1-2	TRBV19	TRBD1	TGTGCCAGTAGTTCCCGGGACAGGGGAGGCTACACCTTC	CASSSRDRGGYTF
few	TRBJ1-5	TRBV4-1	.	TGCGCCAGCAGCCAGGCGCCGGGACAGCCCCAGCATTTT	CASSQAPGQPQHF